The 8 T cell receptor beta chains reported below all come from one sample, sequenced in a study of Ad26.COV2.S vaccination and SARS-CoV-2 variants. Treatment meaning: about 20 received Ad26.COV2.S at low or high dose, single or two shots; 5 received placebo; per-sample allocation not given. Day 63 following the first vaccine or placebo injection was when the samples were taken. Profiling relied on immunoSEQ multiplex PCR, and the TCRdb table lists in-frame clones only, not all of them. The data show 430,000 or so clones, around nine tenths seen once. The specimen was peripheral blood, collected in a trial of Ad26.COV2.S vaccine versus placebo. The receptors were sampled from a person between 18 and 60 years old who received the Ad26.COV2.S COVID-19 vaccine or a placebo.

This CDR3 is CASQGSGSNEQFF. The CDR3 nucleotides read TGTGCCAGCCAAGGTAGCGGGAGCAATGAGCAGTTCTTC. This chain connects TRBV12-3 or TRBV12-4 to TRBJ2-1, with 9 bases lining up with TRBD2. The CDR3 length is 13 residues. The ends lost 8 bases at V and 6 bases at J; junction bases unmatched: 5.

The CDR3 region has the DNA TGCAGCACTTCACCTAGGGGTAACGGGGAGCTGTTTTTT. This encodes CSTSPRGNGELFF. The J gene is TRBJ2-2, the V gene TRBV29-1; TRBD1 might be the D (5 bases). V lost 8 bases to trimming and J lost 7 bases, with 17 bases between them. CDR3 size: 13 residues. Germline CDR1 reads SQVTM; CDR2 reads ANQGSEA.

The CDR3 region has the DNA TGTGCCAGCAGCTTAGACGGGAGTGCAGATACGCAGTATTTT. Protein sequence: CASSLDGSADTQYF. The V call is TRBV7-6, the J call TRBJ2-3; D possibly corresponds to TRBD2 (6 bases). The ends were cut back, 1 base at V and 4 bases at J, with 9 bases in the middle. This CDR3 has 14 residues. Germline values: CDR1 SGHVS, CDR2 FNYEAQ.

This chain uses TRBV7-9 with TRBJ2-7; tentatively, D is TRBD1 or TRBD2 (5 bases each). The V gene's germline CDR1 is SEHNR and CDR2 FQNEAQ (reference sequence). CDR3 size: 15 residues. The V and J ends lost 2 bases and 6 bases respectively, with 17 bases between them. The CDR3 sequence is CASSLLPGRPLEQYF. For the CDR3, the DNA is TGTGCCAGCAGCTTACTTCCGGGGCGACCTCTCGAGCAGTACTTC.

In this sample, this clone turned up once. The CDR3 coding sequence is TGTGCCAGCAGTGAAGCGGGGACAGGGGGGACGGTTCAGTACTTC. It specifies CASSEAGTGGTVQYF. This rearrangement joins TRBV2 to TRBJ2-4; 11 nucleotides line up with TRBD1. The J segment lost 11 bases and the V segment lost 0 bases, leaving 6 bases of the junction unmatched. The CDR3 sequence is 15 residues long. Germline assignment: CDR1 SNHLY and CDR2 FYNNEI.

The chain combines TRBV12-3 or TRBV12-4 with TRBJ1-5; no reliable D call. V lost 0 bases and J 3 bases, leaving 0 bases between the germline ends. This CDR3 has 12 residues. CDR3 nucleotide sequence: TGTGCCAGCAGTTTAGCCAATCAGCCCCAGCATTTT. This codes for CASSLANQPQHF.

The CDR3 sequence is CASSPSVGTGAQPQHF. In DNA, the CDR3 is TGTGCCAGCTCACCATCCGTTGGGACAGGGGCTCAGCCCCAGCATTTT. This chain joins TRBV18 and TRBJ1-5; 10 bases match TRBD1. The germline gives CDR1 KGHSH, CDR2 LQKENI. The CDR3 is 16 amino acids. Trimming cost V 2 bases and J 6 bases; bases outside gene matches: 7.

The chain has TRBV7-2 and TRBJ2-2; D call uncertain. Trimming shortened V by 1 base and J by 4 bases, and 7 bases separated the two germline ends. Looked up from germline, CDR1 is SGHTA and CDR2 is FQGNSA. This CDR3 spans 14 amino acids. The CDR3 DNA follows: TGTGCCAGCAGCTTAGGGGTGAGCACCGGGGAGCTGTTTTTT. Translated: CASSLGVSTGELFF.